In its sample, the clone carrying this T cell receptor beta chain was seen many times. The data are from a study of blood T cell repertoires in COVID-19. Germline CDR1 reads MGHRA; CDR2 reads YSYEKL. The CDR3 has 15 amino acids. Trimming left V 0 bases short and J 6 bases short, with 9 bases between. Only in-frame clones appear in the TCRdb table, and some are missing; sequencing was by immunoSEQ multiplex PCR. The repertoire holds 100,000 to 120,000 clones, with more than 70% as singletons. The sequenced material came from peripheral blood. V is TRBV4-1 and J is TRBJ1-6; the D gene is possibly TRBD1 (6 bases). This sequence was found in a woman in her fifties or sixties with COVID-19, enrolled during active disease. CDR3 in DNA: TGCGCCAGCAGCCAAGATTCAGGGGTTAATTCACCCCTCCACTTT. Its protein is CASSQDSGVNSPLHF.